One and the same sample provided the 2 T cell receptor beta chains below, sequenced in a study of T cell responses to AZD1222 COVID-19 vaccine (dated by TCRdb to the early 2020s). The sample's time point label is to be understood as: about 28 days (+/-7) after the second vaccine dose. Explained via the paper, the treatment or condition label denotes: meningococcal conjugate vaccine given as trial control. Libraries came from the immunoSEQ multiplex PCR assay. TCRdb carries this immuneACCESS record with in-frame sequences only. Its versions omit some clonotypes, under half of them owing to an unresolved V gene in the studies checked, with the rest unexplained. The sample table lists around 60,000 clones, 80% to 95% of them with a count of one. The ten largest account for roughly 6% of the sample. The sequenced sample was peripheral blood, obtained 28 days after the second dose of the MenACWY control vaccine. The receptors were gathered from an adult who received the MenACWY meningococcal vaccine as a control.

This clone was seen just once. This chain joins TRBV2 and TRBJ2-5, with 7 bases fitting TRBD1. Per germline, CDR1 SNHLY and CDR2 FYNNEI. The CDR3 is made up of 13 amino acids. Trimming removed 8 bases from V and 1 base from J; junction bases left unmatched: 4. The CDR3 bases are TGTGCCAGCCTACAGGGGACCCAAGAGACCCAGTACTTC. It specifies CASLQGTQETQYF.

The chain links TRBV19 to TRBJ1-5, with D unresolved. Trimming removed 2 bases at V and 6 bases at J, with 14 bases between. Germline V gene lookup returns CDR1 LNHDA and CDR2 SQIVND (reference sequence). This CDR3 spans 15 amino acids. CDR3 loop: CASSIPGFGGQPQHF. DNA of the CDR3: TGTGCCAGTAGTATACCAGGTTTCGGCGGTCAGCCCCAGCATTTT.